This TCR beta chain was sequenced in a study of T cell repertoires in cytomegalovirus infection. Study results and limitations: Cumulative public TCR beta family frequency identified CMV carriers with the relevant HLA.

This clonotype was seen more than once but under ten times. Antigen specificity is unknown. A single record per CDR3 protein comes from TCRdb applying MiXCR to the reads. Among a few hundred thousand distinct CDR3 sequences, 35% to 50% were seen once, and the ten largest hold roughly 50%. CDR1 and CDR2 from the germline V gene are SGHAT and FQNNGV. This CDR3 has 15 residues. Trimming removed 1 base from V and 6 bases from J; junction bases left unmatched: 4. This TCR came from a human donor in good health (CMV status not recorded). Some clones in this sample may be carry-over from other donors' samples. The sequencing used cultured PBMCs, collected from culture after CMV antigen stimulation. V usage is TRBV11-2 and J usage is TRBJ2-3; 10 nucleotides match TRBD2. The CDR3 spells CASSLGAGGQDTQYF. DNA of the CDR3: TGTGCCAGCAGCTTAGGAGCGGGGGGGCAGGATACGCAGTATTTT.